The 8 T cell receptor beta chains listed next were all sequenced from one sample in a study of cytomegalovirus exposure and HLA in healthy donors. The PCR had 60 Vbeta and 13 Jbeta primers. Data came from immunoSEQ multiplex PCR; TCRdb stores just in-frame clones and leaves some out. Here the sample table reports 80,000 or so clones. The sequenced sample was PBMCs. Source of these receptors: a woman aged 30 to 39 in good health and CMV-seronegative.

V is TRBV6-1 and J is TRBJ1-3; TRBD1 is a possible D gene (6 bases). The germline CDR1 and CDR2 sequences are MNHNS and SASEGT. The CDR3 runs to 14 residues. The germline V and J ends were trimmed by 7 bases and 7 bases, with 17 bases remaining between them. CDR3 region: CASTLGGGRNTIYF. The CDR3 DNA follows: TGTGCCAGCACTCTCGGGGGGGGCAGGAACACCATATATTTT.

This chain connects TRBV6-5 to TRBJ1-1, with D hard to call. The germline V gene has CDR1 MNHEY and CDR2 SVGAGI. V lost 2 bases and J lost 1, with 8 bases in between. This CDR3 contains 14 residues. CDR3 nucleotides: TGTGCCAGCAGTTACGGCACAGAGAACACTGAAGCTTTCTTT. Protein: CASSYGTENTEAFF.

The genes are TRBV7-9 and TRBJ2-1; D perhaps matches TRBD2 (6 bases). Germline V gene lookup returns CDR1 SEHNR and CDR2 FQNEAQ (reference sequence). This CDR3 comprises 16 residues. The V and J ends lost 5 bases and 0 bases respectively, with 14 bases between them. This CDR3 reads CASSLGGPSSYNEQFF. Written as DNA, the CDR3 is TGTGCCAGCAGCCTCGGGGGACCGAGCTCCTACAATGAGCAGTTCTTC. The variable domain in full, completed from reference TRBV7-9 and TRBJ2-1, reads DTGVSQNPRHKITKRGQNVTFRCDPISEHNRLYWYRQTLGQGPEFLTYFQNEAQLEKSRLLSDRFSAERPKGSFSTLEIQRTEQGDSAMYLCASSLGGPSSYNEQFFGPGTRLTVL.

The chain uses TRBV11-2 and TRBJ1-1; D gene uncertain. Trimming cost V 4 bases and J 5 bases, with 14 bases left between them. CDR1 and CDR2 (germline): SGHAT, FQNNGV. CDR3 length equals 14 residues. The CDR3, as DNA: TGTGCCAGCAGCTGGTCCGCGGGGAGGACTGAAGCTTTCTTT. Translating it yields CASSWSAGRTEAFF.

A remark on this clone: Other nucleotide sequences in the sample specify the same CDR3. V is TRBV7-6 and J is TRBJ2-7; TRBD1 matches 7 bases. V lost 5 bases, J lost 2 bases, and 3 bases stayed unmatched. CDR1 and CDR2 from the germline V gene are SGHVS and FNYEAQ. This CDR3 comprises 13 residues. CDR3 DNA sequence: TGTGCCAGCAGCCTCGGGACAGCCTACGAGCAGTACTTC. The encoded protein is CASSLGTAYEQYF.

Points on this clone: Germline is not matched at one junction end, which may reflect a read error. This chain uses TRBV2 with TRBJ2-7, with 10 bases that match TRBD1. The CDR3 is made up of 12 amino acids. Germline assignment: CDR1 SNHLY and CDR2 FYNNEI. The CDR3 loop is CASSEQGQGLNF. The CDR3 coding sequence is TGTGCCAGCAGTGAACAGGGACAGGGGTTGAACTTC.

Written as DNA, the CDR3 is TGTGCCAGTAGGGGACAGGGGGCCCACGAGCAGTACTTC. Translated: CASRGQGAHEQYF. V gene TRBV19 combines with J gene TRBJ2-5; 12 positions match TRBD1. The tail of the sequence fits TRBJ2-7 better, so the J call may be wrong. CDR3 length: 13 amino acids. CDR1 and CDR2 (germline): LNHDA, SQIVND (reference sequence).

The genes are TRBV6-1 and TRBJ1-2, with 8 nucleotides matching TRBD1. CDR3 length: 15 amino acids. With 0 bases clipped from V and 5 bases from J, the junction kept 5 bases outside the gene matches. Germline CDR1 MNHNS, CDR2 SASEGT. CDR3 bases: TGTGCCAGCAGTGAAGCGGACAGGGCATTATATGGCTACACCTTC. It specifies CASSEADRALYGYTF.